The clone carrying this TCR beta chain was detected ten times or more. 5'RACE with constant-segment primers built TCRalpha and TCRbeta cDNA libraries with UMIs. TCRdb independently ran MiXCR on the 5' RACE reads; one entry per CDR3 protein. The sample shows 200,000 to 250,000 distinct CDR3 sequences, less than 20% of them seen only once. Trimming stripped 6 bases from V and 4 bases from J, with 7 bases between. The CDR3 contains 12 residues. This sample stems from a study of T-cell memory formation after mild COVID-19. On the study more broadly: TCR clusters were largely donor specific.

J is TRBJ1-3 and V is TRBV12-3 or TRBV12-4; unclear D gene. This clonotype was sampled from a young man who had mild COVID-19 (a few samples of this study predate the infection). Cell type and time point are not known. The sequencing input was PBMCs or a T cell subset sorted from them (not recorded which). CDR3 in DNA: TGTGCCAGCAGCCAAACCGGAAACACCATATATTTT. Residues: CASSQTGNTIYF.